This T cell receptor (beta chain) was recorded in a study of T cell clonality in common variable immunodeficiency. Method: immunoSEQ multiplex PCR; TCRdb's copy keeps in-frame clones and lacks some. The sample includes around 42,000 clones, none of them occurring once. Caucasian heritage predominated among both patients and controls. Donors gave roughly 5 to 8 ml heparinized peripheral whole blood. The CDR3 is 14 residues long. The germline V and J ends were trimmed by 3 bases and 4 bases, with 13 bases remaining between them. Germline CDR1 SGHRS, CDR2 YFSETQ. This clone occurred many times. What it recognizes is unknown. The CDR3 is cut off 3 residues early in the read; its end comes from the germline J gene. Study-wide points: CVID subjects had higher TCRbeta clonality than healthy controls, most marked in about a third.

This sequence originates from a person between 18 and 75 years old in good health. Sequencing used peripheral blood mononuclear cells. This rearrangement joins TRBV5-1 to TRBJ1-1; tentative D call: TRBD1 (6 bases). The covered CDR3 bases are TGCGCCAGCAGCTCCAGGGGTTCGGCCACTGAA. Translating gives CASSSRGSATE. From start to end, the CDR3 is CASSSRGSATEAFF.